This T cell receptor (beta chain) came from a study of response to subunit inactivated influenza vaccine. One entry per CDR3 protein, called by TCRdb with MiXCR from the RT-PCR reads. This sample has more than 450,000 distinct CDR3 sequences, with 11% found just once. CDR1 is DFQATT, CDR2 SNEGSKA, per germline (reference sequence). Trimming cost V 5 bases and J 7 bases; bases outside gene matches: 3. CDR3 size: 12 residues. This clonotype was recorded at least ten times. These data were also reused for a study on T cells expressing NK-cell markers. That work adds: Production of TCR beta cDNA relied on 5'RACE template switching with UMIs.

Sequencing was performed on PBMCs from blood, taken on the day of vaccination. The V and J genes are TRBV20-1 and TRBJ1-4, with TRBD1 matching 8 bases. The source of this sequence is a man between 45 and 60 years old who received an inactivated influenza vaccine. CDR3 DNA sequence: TGCAGTGCTCGGACAGGGATTGAAAAACTGTTTTTT. Its protein is CSARTGIEKLFF.